This T cell receptor beta chain was captured in a study of shared clonotypes between healthy human individuals. Some clones are missing from TCRdb's copy, which holds only in-frame ones; the method was immunoSEQ multiplex PCR. The sample records roughly 300,000 clones, 80% to 90% being singletons. Study-level findings and limits: Some clonotypes were shared by all four sorted-subset donors, while others were not shared. The non-shared ones had lower generation probabilities than the shared ones. Naive subsets tended to show greater estimated richness than memory subsets. Several donors held 4.5% to 5% of naive CD4 clonotypes in common.

To note about this clone: The antigen is not known.

The CDR3 covers 19 residues. The J segment lost 0 bases and the V segment lost 3 bases, leaving 9 bases of the junction unmatched. CDR1 SGHDT and CDR2 YYEEEE come from the germline V gene. The receptor's source is a man between 18 and 29 years old in good health. The specimen sequenced was memory CD8+ T cells sorted from blood. Subset denoted: CD45RO+ cells pooled with CCR7-negative TemRA cells. J is TRBJ1-6 and V is TRBV5-6; 10 nucleotides agree with TRBD1. The CDR3 nucleotides are TGTGCCAGCAGCTCGGATAGGGACAGGGGCTACTCCTATAATTCACCCCTCCACTTT. Translated: CASSSDRDRGYSYNSPLHF.